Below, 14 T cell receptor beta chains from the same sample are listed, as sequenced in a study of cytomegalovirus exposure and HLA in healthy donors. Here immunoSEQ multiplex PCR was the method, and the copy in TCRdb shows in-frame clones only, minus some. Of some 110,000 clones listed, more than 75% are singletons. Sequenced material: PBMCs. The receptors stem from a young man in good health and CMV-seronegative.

The CDR3 protein is CASRDRVNEQFF. The CDR3 region has the DNA TGTGCCAGCAGGGACAGGGTAAATGAGCAGTTCTTC. This chain joins TRBV2 and TRBJ2-1, with 8 nucleotides matching TRBD1. The CDR3 is made up of 12 amino acids. After removal of 6 bases from V and 7 bases from J, the junction contained 2 bases not matched to a gene. Germline loops: CDR1 SNHLY, CDR2 FYNNEI. Full variable domain (rest looked up from reference TRBV2 and TRBJ2-1): EPEVTQTPSHQVTQMGQEVILRCVPISNHLYFYWYRQILGQKVEFLVSFYNNEISEKSEIFDDQFSVERPDGSNFTLKIRSTKLEDSAMYFCASRDRVNEQFFGPGTRLTVL.

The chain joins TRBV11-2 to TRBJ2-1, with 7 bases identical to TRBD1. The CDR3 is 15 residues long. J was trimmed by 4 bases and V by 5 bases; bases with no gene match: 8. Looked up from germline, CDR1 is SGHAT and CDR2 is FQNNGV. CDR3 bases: TGTGCCAGCAGCCTGGACAGGACAAAGTACAATGAGCAGTTCTTC. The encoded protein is CASSLDRTKYNEQFF.

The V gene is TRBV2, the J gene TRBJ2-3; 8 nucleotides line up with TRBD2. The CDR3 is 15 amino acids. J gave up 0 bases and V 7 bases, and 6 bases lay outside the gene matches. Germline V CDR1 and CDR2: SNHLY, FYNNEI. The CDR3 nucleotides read TGTGCCAGCACTATACTAGCGGCTAGCACAGATACGCAGTATTTT. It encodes CASTILAASTDTQYF.

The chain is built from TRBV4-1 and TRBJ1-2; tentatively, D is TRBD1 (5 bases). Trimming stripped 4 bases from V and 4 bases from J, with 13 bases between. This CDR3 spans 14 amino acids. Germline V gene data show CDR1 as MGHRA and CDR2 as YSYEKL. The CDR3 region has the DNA TGCGCCAGCAGCCCGCGGGGACCGATCTATGGCTACACCTTC. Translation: CASSPRGPIYGYTF.

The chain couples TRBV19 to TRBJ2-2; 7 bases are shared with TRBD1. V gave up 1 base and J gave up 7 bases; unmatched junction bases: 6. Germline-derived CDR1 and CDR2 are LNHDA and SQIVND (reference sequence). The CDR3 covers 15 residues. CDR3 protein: CASSIGDRAIGELFF. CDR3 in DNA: TGTGCCAGTAGTATAGGCGACAGGGCCATCGGGGAGCTGTTTTTT.

The CDR3 reads CASSIIRAGVMVSNQPQHF. The CDR3 DNA sequence: TGTGCCAGTAGTATAATCAGGGCGGGAGTTATGGTTAGCAATCAGCCCCAGCATTTT. The chain joins TRBV19 to TRBJ1-5; maybe TRBD1 (5 bases). Germline lookup yields CDR1 LNHDA and CDR2 SQIVND (reference sequence). CDR3 length: 19 amino acids. V was shortened by 2 bases and J by 0 bases, with 20 bases between the two germline ends.

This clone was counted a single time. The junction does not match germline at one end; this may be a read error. The DNA for the CDR3 is TGTGCTAGCAGCCGGACTAGCGGGACGGGAGATACGCAGTATTTT. Residues: CASSRTSGTGDTQYF. V is TRBV7-7 and J is TRBJ2-3; 12 nucleotides line up with TRBD2. Germline CDR1 SSHAT, CDR2 FNYEAQ (reference sequence). CDR3 length: 15 amino acids.

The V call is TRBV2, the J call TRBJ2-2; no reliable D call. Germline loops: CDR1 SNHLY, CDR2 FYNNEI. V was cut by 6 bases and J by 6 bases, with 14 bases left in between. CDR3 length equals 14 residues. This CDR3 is CASRSDGASGELFF. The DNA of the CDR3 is TGTGCCAGCAGGTCAGACGGAGCCTCCGGGGAGCTGTTTTTT.

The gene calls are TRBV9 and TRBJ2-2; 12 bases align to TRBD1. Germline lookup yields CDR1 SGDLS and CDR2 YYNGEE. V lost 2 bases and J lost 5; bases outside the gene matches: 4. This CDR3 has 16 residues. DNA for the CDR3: TGTGCCAGCAGCGTGGGGACAGGGGGCTCGACCGGGGAGCTGTTTTTT. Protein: CASSVGTGGSTGELFF.

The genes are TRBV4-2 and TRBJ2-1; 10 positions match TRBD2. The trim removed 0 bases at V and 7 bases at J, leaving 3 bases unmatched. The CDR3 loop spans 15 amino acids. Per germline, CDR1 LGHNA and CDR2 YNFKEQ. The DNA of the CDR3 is TGTGCCAGCAGCCAAGAAACTAGCGGGATGAATGAGCAGTTCTTC. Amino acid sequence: CASSQETSGMNEQFF.

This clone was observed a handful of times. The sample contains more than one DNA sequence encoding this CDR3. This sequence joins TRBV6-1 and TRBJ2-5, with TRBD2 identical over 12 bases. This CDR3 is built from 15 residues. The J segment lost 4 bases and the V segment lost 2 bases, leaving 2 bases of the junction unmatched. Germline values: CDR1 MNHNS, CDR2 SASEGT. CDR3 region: CASSELAGGPETQYF. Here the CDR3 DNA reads TGTGCCAGCAGTGAACTAGCGGGAGGGCCAGAGACCCAGTACTTC.

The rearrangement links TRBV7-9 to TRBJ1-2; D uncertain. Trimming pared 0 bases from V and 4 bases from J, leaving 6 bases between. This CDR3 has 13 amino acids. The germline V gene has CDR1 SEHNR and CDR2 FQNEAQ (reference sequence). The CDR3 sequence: CASSLAGSYGYTF. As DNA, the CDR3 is TGTGCCAGCAGCTTAGCGGGCAGCTATGGCTACACCTTC.

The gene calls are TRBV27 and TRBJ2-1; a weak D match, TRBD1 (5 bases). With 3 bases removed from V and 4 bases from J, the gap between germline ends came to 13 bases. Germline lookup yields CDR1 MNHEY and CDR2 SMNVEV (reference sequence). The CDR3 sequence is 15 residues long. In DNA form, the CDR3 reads TGTGCCAGCAGTTTCCGAACAGGTCCATACAATGAGCAGTTCTTC. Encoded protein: CASSFRTGPYNEQFF.

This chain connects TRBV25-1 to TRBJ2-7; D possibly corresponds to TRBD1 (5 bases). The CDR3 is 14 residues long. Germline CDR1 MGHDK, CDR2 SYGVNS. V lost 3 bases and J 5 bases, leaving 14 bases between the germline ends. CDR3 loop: CASSDWQGRNEQYF. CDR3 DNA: TGTGCCAGCAGTGATTGGCAGGGAAGAAACGAGCAGTACTTC.